This T cell receptor (beta chain) was identified in a study of blood T cell repertoires in COVID-19. Across the study: Acute-phase and convalescent COVID-19 samples originated in the United States, Italy and Spain. The analysed material was cDNA or gDNA that came from T cells, B-cell-depleted T cells, or PBMCs.

As processed by the authors: Reference gene primer amplification in the assay estimated nucleated cell counts. The table came from immunoSEQ multiplex PCR; TCRdb's copy has only in-frame clones and leaves some out. V, J and clone size are those of that table, while D and trimming were read from the DNA. This table has approximately 330,000 clones, roughly 90% appearing once. From germline, CDR1 is LGHDT and CDR2 YNNKEL (reference sequence). V lost 4 bases, J lost 6 bases, and 8 bases lay in between. This CDR3 region has 12 residues. The rearrangement joins TRBV3-1 (or the pseudogene TRBV3-2) to TRBJ2-3; D remains ambiguous. Material for sequencing was peripheral blood. The receptor comes from a man aged 25-45 years with COVID-19, enrolled during active disease. CDR3 DNA sequence: TGTGCCAGCAGCCTATACGGGGATACGCAGTATTTT. Translation: CASSLYGDTQYF.